This passage covers 24 T cell receptor beta chains from one sample sequenced in a study of cytomegalovirus exposure and HLA in healthy donors. The PCR made use of 60 Vbeta and 13 Jbeta primers. The data were produced by immunoSEQ multiplex PCR, yet TCRdb's version contains in-frame clones alone and is incomplete. In the table there are 100,000 to 150,000 clones, approximately 71% of which are singletons. Sequencing used PBMCs. All receptors come from a woman in her sixties or seventies in good health and CMV-seronegative.

V is TRBV5-4 and J is TRBJ1-2; possible D gene TRBD1, 5 bases. The CDR3 has 14 residues. Germline CDR1 SGHNT, CDR2 YYREEE (reference sequence). V was shortened by 4 bases and J by 6 bases, with 16 bases between the two germline ends. CDR3 amino acids: CASSLDRAGNGYTF. The CDR3 nucleotides are TGTGCCAGCAGCCTGGATAGGGCAGGGAATGGCTACACCTTC.

Turning to this clone: At one of its ends the junction is not consistent with the germline gene, which may arise from a read error. The chain joins TRBV7-9 to TRBJ2-7; D not resolved. CDR3 length: 12 amino acids. Per the germline V gene, CDR1 is SEHNR and CDR2 is FQNEAQ (reference sequence). The CDR3 sequence: CSSSPIAGEQYF. CDR3 DNA: TGTTCCAGCAGTCCAATAGCCGGGGAGCAGTACTTC.

In its sample, this clone was seen a few times. The chain links TRBV5-1 to TRBJ2-2, with 8 positions matching TRBD2. Trimming cost V 0 bases and J 5 bases; bases outside gene matches: 6. Germline V CDR1 and CDR2: SGHRS, YFSETQ. The CDR3 totals 16 residues. DNA of the CDR3: TGCGCCAGCAGCTTGGCCGGGACTAGAAGGACCGGGGAGCTGTTTTTT. Translation: CASSLAGTRRTGELFF.

The table lists this clone with a count of one. This sequence joins TRBV18 and TRBJ2-7; 12 nucleotides align to TRBD1. CDR3 length: 14 residues. Germline values: CDR1 KGHSH, CDR2 LQKENI. V was pared by 8 bases and J by 7 bases, with 9 bases of the junction left unmatched. The CDR3 sequence is CASVPGQGAFEQYF. DNA for the CDR3: TGTGCCAGCGTTCCGGGACAGGGGGCTTTTGAGCAGTACTTC.

CDR3 in amino acids: CASRGGGGIGYGYTF. As DNA, the CDR3 is TGTGCCAGTAGAGGCGGTGGCGGCATAGGCTATGGCTACACCTTC. This sequence joins TRBV19 and TRBJ1-2; D is unclear. Trimming took 6 bases from V and 4 from J, leaving 18 bases between them. Germline CDR1 is LNHDA and CDR2 is SQIVND (reference sequence). This CDR3 is built from 15 residues.

The chain employs TRBV7-3 and TRBJ2-3; 10 positions agree with TRBD1. The ends lost 2 bases at V and 2 bases at J; junction bases unmatched: 10. CDR1 SGHTA and CDR2 FQGTGA come from the germline V gene. CDR3 length: 18 amino acids. CDR3 region: CASSLAPPTGGPTDTQYF. In DNA, the CDR3 is TGTGCCAGCAGCTTAGCCCCCCCGACAGGGGGCCCCACAGATACGCAGTATTTT. Variable domain in full (rest from reference TRBV7-3 and TRBJ2-3): GAGVSQTPSNKVTEKGKYVELRCDPISGHTALYWYRQSLGQGPEFLIYFQGTGAADDSGLPNDRFFAVRPEGSVSTLKIQRTERGDSAVYLCASSLAPPTGGPTDTQYFGPGTRLTVL.

V gene TRBV7-9 combines with J gene TRBJ1-4, with D possibly TRBD1 on 6 matching bases. CDR1 SEHNR and CDR2 FQNEAQ come from the germline V gene (reference sequence). V was cut by 1 base and J by 10 bases, with 10 bases left in between. The CDR3 contains 13 residues. CDR3 nucleotides: TGTGCCAGCAGCTTAGTGACAGGACGAAAACTGTTTTTT. Amino acids: CASSLVTGRKLFF.

The CDR3 nucleotides are TGCGCCAGCAGTGGCAGGCTACGCGGCTACACCTTC. It translates to CASSGRLRGYTF. V usage is TRBV5-1 and J usage is TRBJ1-2; D is ambiguous. Germline V CDR1 and CDR2: SGHRS, YFSETQ. The CDR3 is 12 residues long. The germline V and J ends were trimmed by 5 bases and 8 bases, with 13 bases remaining between them.

V gene TRBV18 combines with J gene TRBJ2-5, with TRBD2 matching 10 bases. The germline V gene has CDR1 KGHSH and CDR2 LQKENI. CDR3 length: 14 residues. V lost 3 bases to trimming and J lost 5 bases; unmatched junction nucleotides: 3. Here the CDR3 reads CASSPPGLAETQYF. CDR3 nucleotides: TGTGCCAGCTCACCCCCGGGACTAGCGGAGACCCAGTACTTC.

J is TRBJ2-5 and V is TRBV9, with D unresolved. This CDR3 contains 15 residues. Germline V gene sequence: CDR1 SGDLS, CDR2 YYNGEE. Trimming took off 2 bases at V and 4 bases at J, with 15 bases between the two ends. CDR3 sequence: CASSVDQRPGETQYF. The CDR3, as DNA: TGTGCCAGCAGCGTCGACCAAAGGCCGGGAGAGACCCAGTACTTC.

The rearrangement joins TRBV4-2 to TRBJ1-6; 7 positions match TRBD1. From germline, CDR1 is LGHNA and CDR2 YNFKEQ. With 0 bases clipped from V and 10 bases from J, the junction kept 9 bases outside the gene matches. The length of the CDR3 is 16 residues. The CDR3 region has the DNA TGTGCCAGCAGCCAAGACAGTCCGCAGGGGGGATCACCCCTCCACTTT. Amino acids: CASSQDSPQGGSPLHF.

This clone appeared once. V is TRBV6-4 and J is TRBJ2-7; tentatively, D is TRBD2 (6 bases). The CDR3 spans 19 residues. The ends were cut back, 8 bases at V and 1 base at J, with 30 bases in the middle. In germline, CDR1 is MRHNA, CDR2 SNTAGT. CDR3 residues: CASHKEGPGRNIKSYEQYF. In DNA, the CDR3 is TGTGCCAGCCACAAGGAGGGGCCCGGACGGAATATTAAGTCCTACGAGCAGTACTTC.

The V gene is TRBV7-3, the J gene TRBJ2-3, with 7 bases matching TRBD1. Trimming cost V 4 bases and J 0 bases; bases outside gene matches: 10. The CDR3 has 17 amino acids. Germline CDR1 and CDR2: SGHTA and FQGTGA. The CDR3 loop is CASSSSGTVPSTDTQYF. CDR3 nucleotides: TGTGCCAGCAGCTCAAGTGGGACAGTCCCTAGCACAGATACGCAGTATTTT.

The V gene is TRBV7-6, the J gene TRBJ2-1; TRBD2 matches at 10 bases. The germline gives CDR1 SGHVS, CDR2 FNYEAQ. Unmatched junction bases numbered 5, after V lost 2 bases and J lost 7 bases. The CDR3 covers 15 residues. CDR3 DNA: TGTGCCAGCAGCTTAACGAGCGGGAGGGAGAATGAGCAGTTCTTC. Its protein product is CASSLTSGRENEQFF.

This chain connects TRBV11-2 to TRBJ1-4, with 7 positions matching TRBD1. The V gene's germline CDR1 is SGHAT and CDR2 FQNNGV. Trimming took 1 base from V and 8 from J; bases not matched to a gene: 7. The CDR3 runs to 15 residues. The DNA of the CDR3 is TGTGCCAGCAGCTTAGTTGGCTTGGACAGGGAAAAACTGTTTTTT. The encoded protein is CASSLVGLDREKLFF.

The chain recombines TRBV6-1 with TRBJ1-1; D unresolved. The V gene lost 3 bases and the J gene lost 10 bases, with 15 bases spanning the gap. CDR1 is MNHNS and CDR2 is SASEGT in the germline V gene. The length of the CDR3 is 13 residues. CDR3 DNA sequence: TGTGCCAGCAGTGACCCCGGGTGGGTTCGAGCTTTCTTT. Translated: CASSDPGWVRAFF.

The chain combines TRBV18 with TRBJ1-1, with a possible D match to TRBD1 (5 bases). The CDR3 length is 13 residues. Germline CDR1 KGHSH, CDR2 LQKENI. Trimming removed 4 bases at V and 3 bases at J, with 9 bases between. CDR3 nucleotides: TGTGCCAGCTCACTGGGGGGGGACACTGAAGCTTTCTTT. Translation gives CASSLGGDTEAFF.

The genes are TRBV27 and TRBJ2-7, with a weak D call TRBD2 (6 bases). The CDR3 length is 16 residues. With 6 bases removed from V and 7 bases from J, the gap between germline ends came to 25 bases. Germline CDR1 reads MNHEY; CDR2 reads SMNVEV (reference sequence). In DNA form, the CDR3 reads TGTGCCAGCAGACGCGGACTCGGGACTTCGGCGGGGGAGCAGTACTTC. This sequence encodes CASRRGLGTSAGEQYF.

The gene calls are TRBV7-9 and TRBJ1-2; D perhaps matches TRBD1 (6 bases). This CDR3 is 13 amino acids long. V was trimmed by 5 bases and J by 3 bases, leaving 10 bases between them. CDR1 and CDR2 from the germline V gene are SEHNR and FQNEAQ (reference sequence). In nucleotides, the CDR3 is TGTGCCAGCAGCCTGGACAGATACTATGGCTACACCTTC. It specifies CASSLDRYYGYTF.

The genes are TRBV6-5 and TRBJ1-2, with no clear D. The germline V gene encodes CDR1 MNHEY and CDR2 SVGAGI. The CDR3 is made up of 14 amino acids. Trimming removed 4 bases at V and 0 bases at J, with 9 bases between. The CDR3 loop reads CASSWREANYGYTF. The CDR3 DNA reads TGTGCCAGCAGTTGGCGGGAAGCTAACTATGGCTACACCTTC.

The chain combines TRBV7-9 with TRBJ2-5; possible D gene TRBD1, 6 bases. The V gene's germline CDR1 is SEHNR and CDR2 FQNEAQ (reference sequence). The V gene lost 5 bases and the J gene lost 1 base, with 11 bases spanning the gap. The length of the CDR3 is 14 residues. The CDR3 nucleotides read TGTGCCAGCAGCCGAACAGGGTCCCAAGAGACCCAGTACTTC. This sequence encodes CASSRTGSQETQYF.

This chain connects TRBV5-1 to TRBJ2-5; 7 nucleotides line up with TRBD1. The CDR3 runs 15 residues. V shed 0 bases, J shed 0 bases, and the junction held 2 bases outside the gene matches. Germline CDR1 SGHRS, CDR2 YFSETQ. The CDR3 loop reads CASSLGGGNQETQYF. CDR3 DNA: TGCGCCAGCAGCTTGGGAGGGGGCAACCAAGAGACCCAGTACTTC.

This sequence joins TRBV5-1 and TRBJ2-2; 7 positions match TRBD1. Germline V gene sequence: CDR1 SGHRS, CDR2 YFSETQ. This CDR3 has 14 amino acids. V dropped 7 bases and J dropped 2; count of bases not matched to a gene: 5. The CDR3 is CASGTGDNTGELFF. The CDR3 nucleotides are TGCGCCAGCGGAACAGGGGACAACACCGGGGAGCTGTTTTTT.

V usage is TRBV28 and J usage is TRBJ1-6, with 8 bases aligning to TRBD1. The germline V gene has CDR1 MDHEN and CDR2 SYDVKM. The CDR3 has 16 amino acids. The V gene end was trimmed by 6 bases and the J gene end by 3 bases; junction bases not matched to a gene: 7. As DNA, the CDR3 is TGTGCCAGCAGAAGAGGACAGGGTGGCTATAATTCACCCCTCCACTTT. It is translated as CASRRGQGGYNSPLHF.